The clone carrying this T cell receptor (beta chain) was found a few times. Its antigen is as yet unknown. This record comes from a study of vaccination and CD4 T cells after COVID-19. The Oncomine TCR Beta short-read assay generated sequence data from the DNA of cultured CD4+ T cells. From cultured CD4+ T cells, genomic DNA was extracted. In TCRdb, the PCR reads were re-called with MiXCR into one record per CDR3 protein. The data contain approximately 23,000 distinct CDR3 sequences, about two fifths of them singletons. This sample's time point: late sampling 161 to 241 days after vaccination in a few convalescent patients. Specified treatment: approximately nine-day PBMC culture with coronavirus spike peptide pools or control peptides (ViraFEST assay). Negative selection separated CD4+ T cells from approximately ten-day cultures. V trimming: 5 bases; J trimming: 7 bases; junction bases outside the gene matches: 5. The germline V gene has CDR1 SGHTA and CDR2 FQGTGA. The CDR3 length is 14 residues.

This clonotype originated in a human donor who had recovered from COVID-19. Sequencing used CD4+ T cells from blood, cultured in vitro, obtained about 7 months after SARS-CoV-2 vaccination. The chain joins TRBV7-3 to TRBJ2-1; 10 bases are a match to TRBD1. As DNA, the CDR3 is TGTGCCAGCAGCCTTACGGGACAGGGGAATGAGCAGTTCTTC. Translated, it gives CASSLTGQGNEQFF.